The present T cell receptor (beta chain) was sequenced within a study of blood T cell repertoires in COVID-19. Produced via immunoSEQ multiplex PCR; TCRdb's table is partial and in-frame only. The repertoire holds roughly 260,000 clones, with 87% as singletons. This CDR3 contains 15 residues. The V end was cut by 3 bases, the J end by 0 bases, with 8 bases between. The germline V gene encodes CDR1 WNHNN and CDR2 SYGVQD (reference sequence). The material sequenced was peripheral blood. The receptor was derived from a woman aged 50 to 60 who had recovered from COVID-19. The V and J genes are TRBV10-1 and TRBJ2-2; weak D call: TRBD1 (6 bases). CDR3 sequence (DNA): TGCGCCAGCAGTGAAACAGGGCCGAACACCGGGGAGCTGTTTTTT. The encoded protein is CASSETGPNTGELFF.